The 29 T cell receptor beta chains below were found in one sample sequenced in a study of CD8 T cells in Susac syndrome. It was with random hexamers that roughly 0.5 to 1 ug RNA was reverse transcribed. TCRdb called the immunoSEQ multiplex PCR reads again in MiXCR, with one record for every CDR3 protein. The data hold around 300,000 distinct CDR3 sequences, with 75% to 85% observed a single time. The sequenced material came from CD8+ T cells from PBMCs. Every receptor here comes from a human donor with multiple sclerosis.

V usage is TRBV4-3 and J usage is TRBJ2-7; weak D call: TRBD2 (6 bases). Trimming took 0 bases from V and 3 from J, leaving 15 bases between them. Germline loops: CDR1 LGHNA, CDR2 YSLEER. The CDR3 totals 16 residues. The CDR3 DNA is TGCGCCAGCAGCCAAGAACATCGGGGGAGTTACTACGAGCAGTACTTC. Translating it yields CASSQEHRGSYYEQYF.

The chain has TRBV20-1 and TRBJ2-1; 12 bases fit TRBD2. Trimming removed 6 bases from V and 7 bases from J; junction bases left unmatched: 4. The length of the CDR3 is 13 residues. Germline loops: CDR1 DFQATT, CDR2 SNEGSKA (reference sequence). The CDR3 bases are TGCAGTGCAAAGACTAGCGGGAGTAATGAGCAGTTCTTC. Its protein is CSAKTSGSNEQFF.

V is TRBV20-1 and J is TRBJ2-4; TRBD1 might be the D (6 bases). Germline CDR1 is DFQATT and CDR2 is SNEGSKA (reference sequence). V was clipped by 0 bases and J by 6 bases, with 21 bases between them. This CDR3 comprises 17 residues. The CDR3 DNA is TGCAGTGCTAGAGAGTTAGTAAGAGGGGAAGGGGGAAACATTCAGTACTTC. Protein product: CSARELVRGEGGNIQYF.

The count of this clonotype is one. J is TRBJ2-7 and V is TRBV29-1, with D hard to call. The CDR3 spans 13 residues. Germline-derived CDR1 and CDR2 are SQVTM and ANQGSEA. V was pared by 3 bases and J by 0 bases, with 9 bases between. This chain's CDR3 is CSVDVGSSYEQYF. Written as DNA, the CDR3 is TGCAGCGTTGATGTGGGCAGCTCCTACGAGCAGTACTTC.

This chain uses TRBV9 with TRBJ2-1, with D possibly matching TRBD1 (6 bases). The CDR3 sequence is 17 residues long. Germline V gives CDR1 SGDLS, CDR2 YYNGEE. The V gene lost 0 bases and the J gene lost 4 bases, with 17 bases spanning the gap. The CDR3 here is CASSVGTSPDSYNEQFF. The CDR3 bases are TGTGCCAGCAGCGTAGGAACCTCCCCGGACAGTTACAATGAGCAGTTCTTC.

This clonotype was counted a few times. The chain couples TRBV7-2 to TRBJ1-5; D is unresolved. The CDR3 is 12 amino acids. V was pared by 4 bases and J by 6 bases, with 7 bases between. CDR1 is SGHTA, CDR2 FQGNSA, per germline. The DNA of the CDR3 is TGTGCCAGCAGCTCAGAGGGTCAGCCCCAGCATTTT. Encoded protein: CASSSEGQPQHF.

The chain recombines TRBV5-1 with TRBJ2-7, with 7 bases lining up with TRBD2. Germline V gives CDR1 SGHRS, CDR2 YFSETQ. The CDR3 totals 14 residues. V dropped 4 bases and J dropped 4; count of bases not matched to a gene: 8. In DNA form, the CDR3 reads TGCGCCAGCAGCCATGGACTAGACGTTTACGAGCAGTACTTC. Protein product: CASSHGLDVYEQYF.

Note on this clonotype: One junction end does not reproduce the germline sequence, and a read error may be involved. The chain recombines TRBV9 with TRBJ2-2; TRBD1 aligns across 8 bases. The germline gives CDR1 SGDLS, CDR2 YYNGEE. This CDR3 has 14 residues. The CDR3 coding sequence is TGTGCCAGCACGGACAGGGAGAACACCGGGGAGCTGTCTTTT. As protein: CASTDRENTGELSF.

This clonotype was detected once. The rearrangement joins TRBV9 to TRBJ1-1; 9 nucleotides align to TRBD1. V shed 2 bases and J 3 bases; nucleotides not matched to a gene: 11. This CDR3 is built from 17 residues. Germline V CDR1 and CDR2: SGDLS, YYNGEE. In nucleotides, the CDR3 is TGTGCCAGCAGCGTGTCCCGGGACAGGGTAGGGGACACTGAAGCTTTCTTT. It translates to CASSVSRDRVGDTEAFF. The full variable domain, completed using reference TRBV9 and TRBJ1-1, is DSGVTQTPKHLITATGQRVTLRCSPRSGDLSVYWYQQSLDQGLQFLIQYYNGEERAKGNILERFSAQQFPDLHSELNLSSLELGDSALYFCASSVSRDRVGDTEAFFGQGTRLTVV.

The chain is built from TRBV30 and TRBJ1-1, with no clear D. The germline CDR1 and CDR2 sequences are GTSNPN and SVGIG (reference sequence). Trimming removed 5 bases from V and 0 bases from J, with 13 bases in between. This CDR3 contains 14 residues. The CDR3 nucleotides are TGTGCCTGGGATTTGGGAGTTATGAACACTGAAGCTTTCTTT. Translation gives CAWDLGVMNTEAFF.

Only one count was recorded for this clonotype. The chain links TRBV27 to TRBJ1-1; D remains ambiguous. V lost 6 bases to trimming and J lost 4 bases, with 15 bases between them. The CDR3 spans 14 residues. Per germline, CDR1 MNHEY and CDR2 SMNVEV (reference sequence). CDR3 sequence reads: CASSQLRRSTEAFF. CDR3 nucleotides: TGTGCCAGCAGCCAACTGAGAAGAAGCACTGAAGCTTTCTTT.

The chain carries TRBV7-6 and TRBJ2-1, with TRBD2 as a possible D gene (5 bases). Germline CDR1 reads SGHVS; CDR2 reads FNYEAQ. Trimming removed 5 bases from V and 0 bases from J, with 14 bases in between. The CDR3 covers 16 residues. CDR3 DNA: TGTGCCAGCAGCCTGGAAATAGGGAGCTCCTACAATGAGCAGTTCTTC. This translates into CASSLEIGSSYNEQFF.

The V call is TRBV28, the J call TRBJ2-7; the D gene could be TRBD1 or TRBD2 (5 bases each). The CDR3 sequence is 14 residues long. Germline V gene sequence: CDR1 MDHEN, CDR2 SYDVKM. V lost 4 bases and J 4 bases, leaving 14 bases between the germline ends. The chain's CDR3 is CASSSTGTTYEQYF. The CDR3 coding sequence is TGTGCCAGCAGTTCGACGGGGACCACGTACGAGCAGTACTTC.

The J gene is TRBJ1-5, the V gene TRBV12-3 or TRBV12-4, with 8 bases lining up with TRBD1. Trimming at V came to 4 bases and at J to 0 bases, leaving 11 bases not matched to a gene. CDR3 length: 18 amino acids. CDR3 coding DNA: TGTGCCAGCAGTTACCGGGACAGGAGATACTATAGCAATCAGCCCCAGCATTTT. It translates to CASSYRDRRYYSNQPQHF.

The V call is TRBV6-5, the J call TRBJ2-3; 10 bases agree with TRBD2. The CDR3 loop spans 18 amino acids. CDR1 is MNHEY, CDR2 SVGAGI, per germline. J lost 2 bases, V lost 2 bases, and 10 bases had no gene match. CDR3 region: CASSYTFTSGEPTDTQYF. Written as DNA, the CDR3 is TGTGCCAGCAGTTACACCTTTACTAGCGGGGAGCCCACAGATACGCAGTATTTT.

This clonotype was detected only once. The chain links TRBV28 to TRBJ2-5; 10 bases are shared with TRBD2. The CDR3 runs to 17 residues. Germline trimming cut 6 bases from V and 5 bases from J; bases unmatched to any gene: 15. Germline V CDR1 and CDR2: MDHEN, SYDVKM. The CDR3 DNA follows: TGTGCCAGCAGCCTGGACGATCTAGCGGGAGATGGGGAGACCCAGTACTTC. It specifies CASSLDDLAGDGETQYF.

In this sample, this clonotype turned up a few times. The chain combines TRBV4-2 with TRBJ1-5; D is uncertain. Between the trimmed V and J ends, which lost 0 bases and 2 bases, there was a span of 5 bases. CDR3 size: 14 residues. CDR1 is LGHNA and CDR2 is YNFKEQ in the germline V gene. CDR3 protein: CASSQDDGNQPQHF. In nucleotides, the CDR3 is TGTGCCAGCAGCCAAGATGATGGCAATCAGCCCCAGCATTTT.

This clonotype was seen once. The rearrangement joins TRBV15 to TRBJ1-4; a weak D match, TRBD1 (5 bases). Deletions cut 5 bases from V and 5 bases from J, with 12 bases between. The CDR3 sequence is 14 residues long. Germline CDR1 LNHNV, CDR2 YYDKDF (reference sequence). In DNA, the CDR3 is TGTGCCACCAGCGAGGGACCTCGAAATGAAAAACTGTTTTTT. Protein sequence: CATSEGPRNEKLFF.

The CDR3 reads CASSQRLAGGADTQYF. The CDR3 nucleotides are TGTGCCAGCAGTCAGAGACTAGCGGGAGGGGCAGATACGCAGTATTTT. The chain carries TRBV11-3 and TRBJ2-3; the match to TRBD2 covers 14 bases. The germline CDR1 and CDR2 sequences are SGHNT and YENEEA. The junction had 6 bases not matched to a gene; V was cut back by 6 bases and J by 4 bases. This CDR3 region has 16 residues.

The chain combines TRBV28 with TRBJ1-5, with a weak D call TRBD1 (6 bases). The CDR3 loop spans 16 amino acids. Trimming shortened V by 3 bases and J by 2 bases, and 14 bases separated the two germline ends. CDR1 and CDR2 from the germline V gene are MDHEN and SYDVKM. The CDR3 DNA sequence: TGTGCCAGCAGTTTCGTGGGGGCGGCGGGCAATCAGCCCCAGCATTTT. Translation: CASSFVGAAGNQPQHF.

This clonotype was seen once. The chain has TRBV2 and TRBJ1-1, with TRBD1 identical over 7 bases. The germline CDR1 and CDR2 sequences are SNHLY and FYNNEI. The CDR3 spans 16 residues. Trimming took 2 bases from V and 5 from J; bases not matched to a gene: 11. CDR3 coding DNA: TGTGCCAGCAGTGAACCGACAGGGAGGCTGGGGACTGAAGCTTTCTTT. Amino acids: CASSEPTGRLGTEAFF.

The chain employs TRBV6-2 or TRBV6-3 and TRBJ2-3; perhaps TRBD2 as D (6 bases). This CDR3 contains 14 residues. V dropped 5 bases and J dropped 8 bases, with 17 bases sitting between them. Germline V gene lookup returns CDR1 MNHEY and CDR2 SVGEGT. Written as DNA, the CDR3 is TGTGCCAGCAGTAGTAGCGGTTCGAGGGGTACGCAGTATTTT. Translation: CASSSSGSRGTQYF.

This sequence joins TRBV7-9 and TRBJ2-1; D uncertain. The length of the CDR3 is 15 residues. Trimming shortened V by 5 bases and J by 2 bases, and 13 bases separated the two germline ends. Germline V gene sequence: CDR1 SEHNR, CDR2 FQNEAQ (reference sequence). CDR3 sequence reads: CASSLLGSAYNEQFF. DNA of the CDR3: TGTGCCAGCAGCCTTCTTGGGTCGGCCTACAATGAGCAGTTCTTC.

Only one count was recorded for this clonotype. The chain has TRBV4-3 and TRBJ2-7; D unclear. Trimming cost V 0 bases and J 3 bases, with 9 bases left between them. The CDR3 has 14 amino acids. In germline, CDR1 is LGHNA, CDR2 YSLEER. This CDR3 is CASSQDRANYEQYF. CDR3 nucleotides: TGCGCCAGCAGCCAAGATCGGGCAAACTACGAGCAGTACTTC.

The V gene is TRBV11-2, the J gene TRBJ2-5; TRBD1 is a possible D gene (6 bases). Trimming took 5 bases from V and 5 from J, leaving 24 bases between them. Germline CDR1 is SGHAT and CDR2 is FQNNGV. The CDR3 is 17 residues long. The CDR3 bases are TGTGCCAGCAGCACCATACAGGGAAGCAGGTTGAGGGAGACCCAGTACTTC. Its translation: CASSTIQGSRLRETQYF.

This rearrangement joins TRBV28 to TRBJ1-3; no clear D. The germline V gene has CDR1 MDHEN and CDR2 SYDVKM. The CDR3 runs 14 residues. Trimming took 6 bases from V and 0 from J, leaving 9 bases between them. The CDR3, as DNA: TGTGCCAGCAGATACATGGACTCTGGAAACACCATATATTTT. This translates into CASRYMDSGNTIYF.

The gene calls are TRBV10-3 and TRBJ2-7; no definite D call. Trimming stripped 2 bases from V and 7 bases from J, with 9 bases between. Germline V gene sequence: CDR1 ENHRY, CDR2 SYGVKD. The length of the CDR3 is 12 residues. In DNA, the CDR3 is TGTGCCATCAGTGAGGGGTTTGTTGAGCAGTACTTC. Protein: CAISEGFVEQYF.

The gene calls are TRBV11-2 and TRBJ2-2, with a tentative D call TRBD2 (5 bases). The CDR3 extends over 15 amino acids. Germline V lookup: CDR1 SGHAT, CDR2 FQNNGV. Trimming removed 1 base from V and 5 bases from J, with 11 bases in between. CDR3 bases: TGTGCCAGCAGCTTAGTCTTAGGACTGACCGGGGAGCTGTTTTTT. Its protein is CASSLVLGLTGELFF.

The chain carries TRBV5-6 and TRBJ2-2; tentative D call: TRBD1 (6 bases). The germline V and J ends were trimmed by 4 bases and 2 bases, with 15 bases remaining between them. Germline loops: CDR1 SGHDT, CDR2 YYEEEE. The CDR3 has 16 residues. CDR3 DNA sequence: TGTGCCAGCAGCGAACCCGGGACATTAAACACCGGGGAGCTGTTTTTT. This codes for CASSEPGTLNTGELFF.